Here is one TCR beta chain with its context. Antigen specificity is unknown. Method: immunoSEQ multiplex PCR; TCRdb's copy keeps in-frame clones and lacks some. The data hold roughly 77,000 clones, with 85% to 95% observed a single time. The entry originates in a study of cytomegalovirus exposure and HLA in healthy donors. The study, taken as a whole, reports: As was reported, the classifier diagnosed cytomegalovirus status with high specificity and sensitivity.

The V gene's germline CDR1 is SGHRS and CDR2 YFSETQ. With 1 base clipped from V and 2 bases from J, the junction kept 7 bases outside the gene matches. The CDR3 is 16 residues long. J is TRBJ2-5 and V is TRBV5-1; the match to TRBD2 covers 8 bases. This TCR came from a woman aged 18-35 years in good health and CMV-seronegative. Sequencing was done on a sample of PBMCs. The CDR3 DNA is TGCGCCAGCAGCTTGCCTCCGGGAGGGTTTCAAGAGACCCAGTACTTC. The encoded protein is CASSLPPGGFQETQYF.